One and the same sample provided the 15 T cell receptor beta chains below, sequenced in a study of blood T cell repertoires in COVID-19 (dated by TCRdb to the early 2020s). Libraries were prepared through the immunoSEQ multiplex PCR assay. Drawn from immuneACCESS, this table holds only the in-frame rearrangements with V and J called that TCRdb kept. Clones are partly lost; checked studies trace under half to an unresolved V gene and leave the rest unexplained. In this sample the table shows around 110,000 clones, around four fifths of which occur a single time. The top ten clones comprise about 8% of the sample. Sequences were obtained from peripheral blood. The origin of the receptors is an older man with active or convalescent COVID-19.

The chain uses TRBV5-6 and TRBJ2-2; tentatively, D is TRBD2 (5 bases). Between the trimmed V and J ends, which lost 5 bases and 1 base, there was a span of 9 bases. Germline V gene lookup returns CDR1 SGHDT and CDR2 YYEEEE. CDR3 length: 14 residues. The CDR3 reads CASRSSRNTGELFF. CDR3 nucleotides: TGTGCCAGCAGGTCTAGCCGGAACACCGGGGAGCTGTTTTTT.

The chain has TRBV6-5 and TRBJ2-3, with 10 bases identical to TRBD1. Looked up from germline, CDR1 is MNHEY and CDR2 is SVGAGI. The CDR3 consists of 16 residues. V was clipped by 2 bases and J by 1 base; unmatched bases: 3. The CDR3 bases are TGTGCCAGCAGTTACACTGGGACAGGGGGCACAGATACGCAGTATTTT. Its translation is CASSYTGTGGTDTQYF.

The chain carries TRBV3-1 (or the pseudogene TRBV3-2) and TRBJ1-5, with TRBD1 as a possible D gene (5 bases). The V gene's germline CDR1 is LGHDT and CDR2 YNNKEL (reference sequence). V lost 5 bases and J 7 bases, leaving 15 bases between the germline ends. The CDR3 runs to 14 residues. The CDR3 spells CASSELRGGQPQHF. The CDR3 nucleotides read TGTGCCAGCAGCGAATTAAGGGGCGGCCAGCCCCAGCATTTT.

The chain has TRBV5-4 and TRBJ1-5, with 9 nucleotides matching TRBD1. The CDR3 loop spans 13 amino acids. V dropped 4 bases and J dropped 5; count of bases not matched to a gene: 1. Germline V gene sequence: CDR1 SGHNT, CDR2 YYREEE (reference sequence). CDR3 sequence: CASSRDRDQPQHF. CDR3 DNA: TGTGCCAGCAGCCGGGACAGGGATCAGCCCCAGCATTTT.

J is TRBJ1-1 and V is TRBV5-1, with D unclear. This CDR3 has 13 residues. Trimming stripped 3 bases from V and 0 bases from J, with 6 bases between. Germline V gene data show CDR1 as SGHRS and CDR2 as YFSETQ. CDR3 DNA: TGCGCCAGCAGCTCAGACATGAACACTGAAGCTTTCTTT. Protein sequence: CASSSDMNTEAFF.

The rearrangement links TRBV19 to TRBJ1-1; D not resolved. With 0 bases removed from V and 0 bases from J, the gap between germline ends came to 5 bases. The CDR3 is 14 residues long. Germline V gene data show CDR1 as LNHDA and CDR2 as SQIVND (reference sequence). In DNA, the CDR3 is TGTGCCAGTAGTATAGATTCAGTGAACACTGAAGCTTTCTTT. Protein sequence: CASSIDSVNTEAFF.

The chain links TRBV6-5 to TRBJ1-1; TRBD1 agrees at 9 bases. The CDR3 spans 14 residues. Germline trimming cut 0 bases from V and 11 bases from J; bases unmatched to any gene: 7. Looked up from germline, CDR1 is MNHEY and CDR2 is SVGAGI. CDR3 in DNA: TGTGCCAGCAGTTACTCTGCGTCGACAGGGGGGGCTTTCTTT. As protein: CASSYSASTGGAFF.

This sequence joins TRBV5-8 and TRBJ1-1; D uncertain. Trimming pared 0 bases from V and 4 bases from J, leaving 7 bases between. CDR3 length: 13 amino acids. Germline V gives CDR1 SGHTS, CDR2 YDEGEE. In DNA form, the CDR3 reads TGTGCCAGCAGCTTGGGGTCGAGCACTGAAGCTTTCTTT. This gives the protein CASSLGSSTEAFF.

The CDR3 loop is CASSPTHTTEAFF. As DNA, the CDR3 is TGTGCCAGCTCACCTACTCATACTACTGAAGCTTTCTTT. The rearrangement links TRBV18 to TRBJ1-1; unclear D gene. Germline loops: CDR1 KGHSH, CDR2 LQKENI. This CDR3 has 13 amino acids. V was cut by 3 bases and J by 5 bases, with 10 bases left in between.

V usage is TRBV6-1 and J usage is TRBJ2-3, with D hard to call. The CDR3 length is 15 residues. V lost 2 bases and J 3 bases, leaving 12 bases between the germline ends. Germline V CDR1 and CDR2: MNHNS, SASEGT. In nucleotides, the CDR3 is TGTGCCAGCAGTGAAAATCCCCTGGAGACAGATACGCAGTATTTT. Translation gives CASSENPLETDTQYF.

This chain links TRBV11-2 with TRBJ1-1, with 8 bases identical to TRBD1. V shed 4 bases, J shed 6 bases, and the junction held 10 bases outside the gene matches. CDR3 length: 15 amino acids. CDR1 and CDR2 from the germline V gene are SGHAT and FQNNGV. Written as DNA, the CDR3 is TGTGCCAGCAGCTCCCGGGACAGGATGATAGCTGAAGCTTTCTTT. This sequence encodes CASSSRDRMIAEAFF.

This chain links TRBV19 with TRBJ1-2, with 8 nucleotides matching TRBD1. This CDR3 is built from 12 residues. With 7 bases clipped from V and 8 bases from J, the junction kept 6 bases outside the gene matches. Germline V gene lookup returns CDR1 LNHDA and CDR2 SQIVND (reference sequence). CDR3 loop: CASTRTGKGYTF. CDR3 sequence (DNA): TGTGCCAGTACCCGGACAGGGAAGGGCTACACCTTC.

V usage is TRBV7-3 and J usage is TRBJ2-6; 12 nucleotides line up with TRBD1. Trimming cost V 3 bases and J 2 bases; bases outside gene matches: 2. Germline V CDR1 and CDR2: SGHTA, FQGTGA. The CDR3 loop spans 17 amino acids. CDR3 in amino acids: CASSFGDRGPGANVLTF. The CDR3 coding sequence is TGTGCCAGCAGCTTTGGGGACAGGGGGCCTGGGGCCAACGTCCTGACTTTC.

V and J are TRBV21-1 and TRBJ1-2; the D call of TRBD1 is as the table states it, not checked on the DNA. TRBV21-1 has pseudogene status. This CDR3 region has 17 residues. In DNA, the CDR3 is TGTGCCAGCAGCCCGTCCCGGGACAGGAACACTATCTATGGCTACACCTTC. It yields the protein CASSPSRDRNTIYGYTF.

The chain joins TRBV15 to TRBJ1-2, with 7 nucleotides matching TRBD1. The J segment lost 7 bases and the V segment lost 3 bases, leaving 11 bases of the junction unmatched. The CDR3 totals 15 residues. Germline V lookup: CDR1 LNHNV, CDR2 YYDKDF (reference sequence). CDR3 region: CATSSGTALVGGYTF. The CDR3 region has the DNA TGTGCCACCAGCAGCGGGACAGCCCTTGTAGGTGGCTACACCTTC.